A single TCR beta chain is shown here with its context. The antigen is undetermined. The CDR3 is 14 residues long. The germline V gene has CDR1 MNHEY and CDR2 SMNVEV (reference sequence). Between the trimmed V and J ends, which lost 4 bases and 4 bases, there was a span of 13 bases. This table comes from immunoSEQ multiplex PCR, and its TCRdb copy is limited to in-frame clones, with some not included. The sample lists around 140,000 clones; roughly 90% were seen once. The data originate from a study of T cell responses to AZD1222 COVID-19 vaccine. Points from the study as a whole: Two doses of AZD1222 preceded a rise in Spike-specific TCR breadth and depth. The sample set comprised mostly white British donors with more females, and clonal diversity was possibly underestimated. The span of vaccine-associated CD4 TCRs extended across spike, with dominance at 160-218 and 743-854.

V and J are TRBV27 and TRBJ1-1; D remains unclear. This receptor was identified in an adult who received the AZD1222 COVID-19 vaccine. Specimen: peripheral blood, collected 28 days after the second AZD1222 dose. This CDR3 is CASSSYGVGTEAFF. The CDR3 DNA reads TGTGCCAGCAGTTCGTATGGGGTCGGCACTGAAGCTTTCTTT.